Listed here is a single TCR beta chain. Its target is unknown. With random hexamers, about 0.5 to 1 ug RNA was reverse transcribed. Coverage of TCR beta CDR3 amplification by immunoSEQ multiplex PCR extended to 54 Vbeta and 13 Jbeta. MiXCR was run by TCRdb on the immunoSEQ multiplex PCR reads, yielding one entry per CDR3 protein. The sample contains approximately 100,000 distinct CDR3 sequences, 85% to 95% of which appear only once. Sequencing of TCR beta was performed on blood CD8+ T cells and on blood CD4+ T cells. CD8+ and CD4+ T cells were negatively isolated; TEMRA cells were FACS-enriched. The data are from a study of CD8 T cells in Susac syndrome. The study, taken as a whole, reports: The authors acknowledged that their TCR sequencing and HLA analysis involved a relatively small number of individuals.

The CDR3 spans 12 residues. The V end lost 11 bases, the J end lost 1 base, and 11 bases lay between the germline ends. Germline CDR1 and CDR2: MNHNY and SVGAGI (reference sequence). The TCR originated in a human donor in good health. V gene TRBV6-6 combines with J gene TRBJ2-5; TRBD2 might be the D (5 bases). Sequencing used CD8+ T cells from PBMCs. Written as DNA, the CDR3 is TGTGCCGCCGGGGAATTCCAAGAGACCCAGTACTTC. This translates into CAAGEFQETQYF.